The TCR beta chain described here comes from a study of T cells expressing NK-cell markers. Overall study: Within the sequenced cohort of eight donors, seven exhibited HCMV seropositivity and one was seronegative.

Note on this clonotype: The antigen is not known.

UMIs were included in TCR beta cDNA generated by 5'RACE template switching. TCRdb reanalyzed the 5' RACE reads, giving one entry per CDR3 protein sequence and no DNA. In all, the sample yields about 30,000 distinct CDR3 sequences. CDR3 size: 12 residues. CDR1 SGDLS and CDR2 YYNGEE come from the germline V gene. Study-wide findings and caveats: Six or seven donors carried dominant NKG2C+ clonotypes that made up roughly 1.0-8% of their CD8+ T cells. These clonotypes also led the CD3+CD56-NKG2C+ fraction in a few donors.

The sample consisted of blood T cells: a sorted CD56 or NKG2C T cell subset, CD4+ or CD8+ T cells, or bulk PBMC T cells (not recorded which). The chain combines TRBV9 with TRBJ2-7. This receptor was identified in a woman aged 18 to 75 in good health. CDR3 region: CASSGNSYEQYF.